The entry below describes one T cell receptor (beta chain). The antigen is undetermined. The data derive from a study of T cell responses to AZD1222 COVID-19 vaccine. Study in general: Second-dose groups at about 4 or about 12 weeks were pooled.

The CDR3 is 13 residues long. Germline CDR1 is WNHNN and CDR2 is SYGVQD (reference sequence). J gave up 5 bases and V 6 bases, and 5 bases lay outside the gene matches. Study observations and caveats: Two AZD1222 doses significantly raised spike-specific TCR breadth and depth over controls. White British donors predominated, females outnumbered males, and clonal diversity was possibly underestimated. In all cases, repertoires were sampled only after the peak T cell response.

The data were produced by immunoSEQ multiplex PCR, yet TCRdb's version contains in-frame clones alone and is incomplete. The table shows about 53,000 clones, with around 85% occurring only once. Sequenced here: peripheral blood, sampled on day 0 of AZD1222 vaccination. The V call is TRBV10-1, the J call TRBJ1-1, with 8 bases that match TRBD1. The source is an adult in good health. CDR3 region: CASSLDRATEAFF. CDR3 nucleotide sequence: TGCGCCAGCAGCCTGGACAGGGCAACTGAAGCTTTCTTT.